These 28 T cell receptor beta chains originate from one sample sequenced in a study of shared clonotypes between healthy human individuals (dated by TCRdb to the early 2020s). The library was obtained by the immunoSEQ multiplex PCR assay. The table comes from immuneACCESS by way of TCRdb, which keeps in-frame sequences with V and J called. Part of the clones is missing from these tables; in studies checked, under half for an unresolved V gene and the rest for unknown reasons. The sample yields over 95,000 clones; about two thirds were counted once. The ten largest account for about 22% of the sample. Sequenced: memory CD8+ T cells sorted from blood. This specimen's cell subset or site label, interpreted: CD45RO+ cells pooled with CCR7-negative TemRA cells. The receptors were gathered from a woman under 40 in good health.

The chain uses TRBV5-1 and TRBJ1-1; D might be TRBD1 (5 bases). The CDR3 contains 13 residues. The germline V gene encodes CDR1 SGHRS and CDR2 YFSETQ. Trimming removed 3 bases from V and 9 bases from J, with 15 bases in between. CDR3 amino acids: CASSSRQTTKAFF. The CDR3 coding sequence is TGCGCCAGCAGCTCCCGACAGACTACTAAAGCTTTCTTT.

This clone showed up just once. The chain recombines TRBV29-1 with TRBJ1-1; no reliable D call. This CDR3 contains 13 residues. Germline V gives CDR1 SQVTM, CDR2 ANQGSEA. The V gene lost 3 bases and the J gene lost 1 base, with 9 bases spanning the gap. The DNA for the CDR3 is TGCAGCGTTGACCCTAAGGGGAACACTGAAGCTTTCTTT. It translates to CSVDPKGNTEAFF.

The chain links TRBV4-1 to TRBJ2-7; D is possibly TRBD2 (6 bases). The germline gives CDR1 MGHRA, CDR2 YSYEKL. CDR3 length equals 15 residues. Deletions cut 4 bases from V and 3 bases from J, with 16 bases between. The CDR3, as DNA: TGCGCCAGCAGCCGTACCCGGGACTTCTACTACGAGCAGTACTTC. Its protein is CASSRTRDFYYEQYF.

V usage is TRBV6-1 and J usage is TRBJ1-1; TRBD1 might be the D (6 bases). The V gene's germline CDR1 is MNHNS and CDR2 SASEGT. Trimming left V 6 bases short and J 5 bases short, with 16 bases between. The CDR3 is made up of 14 amino acids. In DNA, the CDR3 is TGTGCCAGCAGAAAGGACAGAATGGAGACTGAAGCTTTCTTT. Translated, it gives CASRKDRMETEAFF.

This clone was seen a few times. This chain connects TRBV21-1 to TRBJ2-2. TRBV21-1 is termed a pseudogene. CDR3 size: 13 residues. The CDR3 bases are TGTGCCAGCGGGGTAGCAAATACCGGGGAGCTGTTTTTT. Protein: CASGVANTGELFF.

The J gene is TRBJ1-4, the V gene TRBV19, with D hard to call. The CDR3 is made up of 14 amino acids. Between the trimmed V and J ends, which lost 7 bases and 3 bases, there was a span of 12 bases. The V gene's germline CDR1 is LNHDA and CDR2 SQIVND (reference sequence). CDR3: CASTVWGANEKLFF. In nucleotides, the CDR3 is TGTGCCAGTACCGTCTGGGGTGCTAATGAAAAACTGTTTTTT. Full variable domain (rest looked up from reference TRBV19 and TRBJ1-4): DGGITQSPKYLFRKEGQNVTLSCEQNLNHDAMYWYRQDPGQGLRLIYYSQIVNDFQKGDIAEGYSVSREKKESFPLTVTSAQKNPTAFYLCASTVWGANEKLFFGSGTQLSVL.

This sequence joins TRBV27 and TRBJ2-3; 11 bases are a match to TRBD2. Germline CDR1 reads MNHEY; CDR2 reads SMNVEV (reference sequence). CDR3 length: 17 amino acids. V was clipped by 2 bases and J by 5 bases; unmatched bases: 9. CDR3 loop: CASSLLAGGLAVDTQYF. The CDR3, as DNA: TGTGCCAGCAGTTTACTCGCGGGGGGACTAGCGGTAGATACGCAGTATTTT.

The rearrangement joins TRBV27 to TRBJ2-5, with D possibly matching TRBD2 (5 bases). Trimming took 5 bases from V and 4 from J, leaving 14 bases between them. This CDR3 contains 14 residues. Germline V gene lookup returns CDR1 MNHEY and CDR2 SMNVEV (reference sequence). For the CDR3, the DNA is TGTGCCAGCAGTCACGGACCGGCGGGAGAGACCCAGTACTTC. Translated: CASSHGPAGETQYF.

This CDR3 reads CASSKVGHRTYEQYF. The DNA of the CDR3 is TGTGCCAGCAGCAAAGTGGGGCACAGGACCTACGAGCAGTACTTC. This chain links TRBV21-1 with TRBJ2-7; the table calls TRBD1, which could not be checked here. TRBV21-1 is assigned pseudogene status. The length of the CDR3 is 15 residues.

The rearrangement uses TRBV7-9 and TRBJ2-5; TRBD1 matches at 7 bases. Germline loops: CDR1 SEHNR, CDR2 FQNEAQ (reference sequence). The length of the CDR3 is 16 residues. Trimming cost V 4 bases and J 2 bases; bases outside gene matches: 10. CDR3 loop: CASSSGAHRGQETQYF. In DNA form, the CDR3 reads TGTGCCAGCAGCTCAGGCGCCCACAGGGGTCAAGAGACCCAGTACTTC.

This clone has more than one count but fewer than ten. This chain links TRBV9 with TRBJ2-7; D might be TRBD2 (5 bases). The CDR3 runs 13 residues. The germline V gene has CDR1 SGDLS and CDR2 YYNGEE. V was cut by 0 bases and J by 3 bases, with 7 bases left in between. The CDR3 is CASSVGAGYEQYF. CDR3 nucleotide sequence: TGTGCCAGCAGCGTAGGGGCGGGCTACGAGCAGTACTTC.

This clone was seen more than once but under ten times. The chain's CDR3 is CASSFWGRTTNEKLFF. In DNA, the CDR3 is TGTGCCAGCAGTTTTTGGGGTCGAACAACTAATGAAAAACTGTTTTTT. J is TRBJ1-4 and V is TRBV28, with unresolved D. Germline V gene data show CDR1 as MDHEN and CDR2 as SYDVKM. This CDR3 is 16 amino acids long. The germline V and J ends were trimmed by 3 bases and 0 bases, with 11 bases remaining between them.

The chain recombines TRBV25-1 with TRBJ2-5; the match to TRBD2 covers 11 bases. The germline V gene has CDR1 MGHDK and CDR2 SYGVNS. The CDR3 has 14 residues. With V trimmed by 5 bases and J by 11 bases, 10 bases remained unmatched. In DNA, the CDR3 is TGTGCCAGCAGTTCGGGACTAGCGGAGGAAGAGCAGTACTTC. As protein: CASSSGLAEEEQYF.

This sequence joins TRBV19 and TRBJ2-5; the D call may be TRBD1 or TRBD2 (5 bases each). This CDR3 is 12 amino acids long. Germline values: CDR1 LNHDA, CDR2 SQIVND (reference sequence). V dropped 6 bases and J dropped 8 bases, with 13 bases sitting between them. CDR3 in amino acids: CASRGTHSTQYF. CDR3 DNA sequence: TGTGCCAGTAGAGGGACCCATTCAACCCAGTACTTC.

The chain combines TRBV30 with TRBJ1-1; tentative D call: TRBD1 (6 bases). Trimming cost V 5 bases and J 4 bases, with 35 bases left between them. The CDR3 covers 20 residues. CDR1 and CDR2 (germline): GTSNPN, SVGIG (reference sequence). CDR3 DNA: TGTGCCTGGCTACAGCGGGAGGGCACAGGGAGCTATTGGGGCAGCACTGAAGCTTTCTTT. Amino acids: CAWLQREGTGSYWGSTEAFF.

The chain uses TRBV29-1 and TRBJ2-1; 8 nucleotides match TRBD2. V gave up 0 bases and J gave up 0 bases; unmatched junction bases: 22. The CDR3 spans 22 residues. Germline CDR1 and CDR2: SQVTM and ANQGSEA. The CDR3 is CSVEDSGLAGSTLKISYNEQFF. CDR3 bases: TGCAGCGTTGAAGACTCGGGGCTAGCGGGCTCGACACTAAAAATCTCCTACAATGAGCAGTTCTTC.

J is TRBJ2-7 and V is TRBV4-2, with TRBD2 matching over 9 bases. The V segment lost 5 bases and the J segment 5 bases; nucleotides outside the gene matches: 7. This CDR3 region has 14 residues. Germline V gene lookup returns CDR1 LGHNA and CDR2 YNFKEQ. CDR3 region: CASSFAGGTDEQYF. The CDR3 coding sequence is TGTGCCAGCAGCTTTGCGGGAGGGACCGACGAGCAGTACTTC.

The CDR3 bases are TGTGCCAGCAGATTGGGCCACGAGCAGTACTTC. Encoded protein: CASRLGHEQYF. The chain couples TRBV11-2 to TRBJ2-7; D uncertain. This CDR3 contains 11 residues. The V end lost 6 bases, the J end lost 5 bases, and 8 bases lay between the germline ends. Germline V lookup: CDR1 SGHAT, CDR2 FQNNGV.

V gene TRBV23-1 combines with J gene TRBJ1-6; D is unclear. TRBV23-1 is flagged as an ORF with uncertain function. CDR3 size: 12 residues. The ends were cut back, 2 bases at V and 5 bases at J, with 1 base in the middle. CDR3 bases: TGCGCCAGCAGTCAACATAATTCACCCCTCCACTTT. This codes for CASSQHNSPLHF.

The rearrangement joins TRBV28 to TRBJ2-6; 7 nucleotides match TRBD1. Germline V gives CDR1 MDHEN, CDR2 SYDVKM. V shed 5 bases and J 4 bases; nucleotides not matched to a gene: 8. The CDR3 sequence is 16 residues long. CDR3: CASSAHRGWGANVLTF. CDR3 bases: TGTGCCAGCAGTGCACACAGGGGATGGGGGGCCAACGTCCTGACTTTC.

There are a few counts of this clone. This may come from a read error, since a much larger clone is one base off. The rearrangement uses TRBV25-1 and TRBJ2-7; D is ambiguous. Between the trimmed V and J ends, which lost 4 bases and 0 bases, there was a span of 4 bases. Germline V gives CDR1 MGHDK, CDR2 SYGVNS. The CDR3 is 12 residues long. In nucleotides, the CDR3 is TGTGCCAGCAGTGCTAGCTCCTACGAGCAGTACTTC. As protein: CASSASSYEQYF.

V usage is TRBV30 and J usage is TRBJ1-1, with D hard to call. Trimming took off 4 bases at V and 7 bases at J, with 13 bases between the two ends. The CDR3 sequence is 12 residues long. Per the germline V gene, CDR1 is GTSNPN and CDR2 is SVGIG (reference sequence). The CDR3 is CAWKPRRLEAFF. CDR3 nucleotide sequence: TGTGCCTGGAAGCCCCGCCGCCTTGAAGCTTTCTTT.

The chain carries TRBV7-9 and TRBJ1-1; D gene uncertain. Trimming left V 8 bases short and J 0 bases short, with 22 bases between. This CDR3 is 17 amino acids long. Germline CDR1 and CDR2: SEHNR and FQNEAQ (reference sequence). Here the CDR3 DNA reads TGTGCCAGCGGCGGCGGGGTTGAGTTAAGGGTGAACACTGAAGCTTTCTTT. This translates into CASGGGVELRVNTEAFF.

The rearrangement links TRBV5-1 to TRBJ2-7; maybe TRBD2 (5 bases). This CDR3 contains 15 residues. The ends were cut back, 2 bases at V and 6 bases at J, with 18 bases in the middle. Per the germline V gene, CDR1 is SGHRS and CDR2 is YFSETQ. CDR3 sequence reads: CASSFSEGKSGEQYF. CDR3 nucleotides: TGCGCCAGCAGCTTTAGTGAGGGTAAATCAGGCGAGCAGTACTTC.

In its sample, this clone was seen a few times. The chain uses TRBV28 and TRBJ2-7; 11 nucleotides agree with TRBD2. The CDR3 length is 15 residues. The V gene's germline CDR1 is MDHEN and CDR2 SYDVKM. After removal of 5 bases from V and 3 bases from J, the junction contained 6 bases not matched to a gene. This CDR3 reads CASSVRTSGLYEQYF. The CDR3 nucleotides read TGTGCCAGCAGTGTTCGGACTAGCGGGCTCTACGAGCAGTACTTC. Looking up the rest from reference TRBV28 and TRBJ2-7 gives the full variable domain: DVKVTQSSRYLVKRTGEKVFLECVQDMDHENMFWYRQDPGLGLRLIYFSYDVKMKEKGDIPEGYSVSREKKERFSLILESASTNQTSMYLCASSVRTSGLYEQYFGPGTRLTVT.

The V and J genes are TRBV7-9 and TRBJ2-3; perhaps TRBD2 as D (5 bases). V was pared by 4 bases and J by 2 bases, with 10 bases between. The CDR3 is made up of 14 amino acids. Germline CDR1 is SEHNR and CDR2 is FQNEAQ (reference sequence). The chain's CDR3 is CASSSRAYTDTQYF. The CDR3 coding sequence is TGTGCCAGCAGCTCGAGGGCGTACACAGATACGCAGTATTTT.

The V and J genes are TRBV9 and TRBJ2-7; 9 bases match TRBD2. Germline CDR1 is SGDLS and CDR2 is YYNGEE. This CDR3 region has 17 residues. V shed 1 base and J 0 bases; nucleotides not matched to a gene: 8. As DNA, the CDR3 is TGTGCCAGCAGCGTAATTAGCGGGAGCCCATTCTCCTACGAGCAGTACTTC. It specifies CASSVISGSPFSYEQYF.

The chain has TRBV5-1 and TRBJ2-7; D is perhaps TRBD1 (5 bases). V was pared by 6 bases and J by 3 bases, with 22 bases between. The CDR3 totals 16 residues. From germline, CDR1 is SGHRS and CDR2 YFSETQ. The CDR3 spells CASTWVSSGWYYEQYF. DNA of the CDR3: TGCGCCAGCACCTGGGTGTCTTCAGGGTGGTACTACGAGCAGTACTTC.